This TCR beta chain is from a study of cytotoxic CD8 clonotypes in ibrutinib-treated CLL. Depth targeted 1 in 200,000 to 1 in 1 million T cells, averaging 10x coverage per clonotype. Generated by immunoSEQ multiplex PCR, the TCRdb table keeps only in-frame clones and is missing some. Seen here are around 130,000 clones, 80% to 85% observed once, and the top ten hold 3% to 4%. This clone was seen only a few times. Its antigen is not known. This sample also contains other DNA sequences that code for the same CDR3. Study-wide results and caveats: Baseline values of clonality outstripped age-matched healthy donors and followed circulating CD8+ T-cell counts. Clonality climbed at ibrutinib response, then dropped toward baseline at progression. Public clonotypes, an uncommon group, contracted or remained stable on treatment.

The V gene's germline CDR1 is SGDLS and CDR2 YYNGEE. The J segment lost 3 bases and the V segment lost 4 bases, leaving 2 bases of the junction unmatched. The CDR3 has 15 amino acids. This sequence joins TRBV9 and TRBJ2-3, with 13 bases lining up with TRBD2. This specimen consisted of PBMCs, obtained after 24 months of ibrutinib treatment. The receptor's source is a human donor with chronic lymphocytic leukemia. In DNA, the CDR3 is TGTGCCAGCAGCCGGACTAGCGGGGGTACAGATACGCAGTATTTT. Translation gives CASSRTSGGTDTQYF.